The T cell receptor beta chain under discussion was sequenced for a study of early T cells in non-severe SARS-CoV-2 infection. Overall study context: The chains were unpaired, and the sequenced material was bulk RNA from unsorted whole blood.

This clonotype was picked up one time. Its specificity is not known. Study results and limitations: VDJdb-based matching was biased toward anti-spike CD8 responses and missed private and CD4 specificities.

Researchers attached unique molecular identifiers to individual cDNA molecules. One entry per CDR3 protein results from TCRdb running MiXCR on the 5' RACE reads. The repertoire has 68,000 or so distinct CDR3 sequences, 12% of them found once; the top ten carry about 1.7%. Sequenced input: whole blood. The clonotype originates from an adult who was a healthcare worker with PCR-confirmed SARS-CoV-2 infection or an uninfected control (not recorded which).

DNA for the CDR3: TGTGCCAGCAGTTCGGACAGGATCTATGGCTACACCTTC. Protein sequence: CASSSDRIYGYTF. The chain has TRBV6-5 and TRBJ1-2; 7 bases match TRBD1. V shed 4 bases, J shed 4 bases, and the junction held 3 bases outside the gene matches. CDR1 is MNHEY, CDR2 SVGAGI, per germline. The CDR3 runs 13 residues.